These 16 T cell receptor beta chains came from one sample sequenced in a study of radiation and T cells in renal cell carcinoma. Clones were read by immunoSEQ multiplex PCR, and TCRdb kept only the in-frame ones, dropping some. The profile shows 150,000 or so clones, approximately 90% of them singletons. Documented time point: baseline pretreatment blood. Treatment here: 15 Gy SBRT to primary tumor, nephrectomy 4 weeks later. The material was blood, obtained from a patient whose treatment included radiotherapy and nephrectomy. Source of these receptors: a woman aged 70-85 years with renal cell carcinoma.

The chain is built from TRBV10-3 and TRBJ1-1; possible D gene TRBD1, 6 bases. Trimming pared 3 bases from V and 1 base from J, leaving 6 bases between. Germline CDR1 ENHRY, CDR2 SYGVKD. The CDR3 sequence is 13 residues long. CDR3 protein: CAISEQGNTEAFF. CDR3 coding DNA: TGTGCCATCAGTGAACAGGGGAACACTGAAGCTTTCTTT.

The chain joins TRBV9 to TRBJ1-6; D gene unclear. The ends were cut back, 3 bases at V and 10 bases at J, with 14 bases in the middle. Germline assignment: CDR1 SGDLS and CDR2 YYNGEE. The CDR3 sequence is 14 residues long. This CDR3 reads CASSETSTRSPLHF. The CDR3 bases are TGTGCCAGCAGCGAGACCTCGACTCGCTCACCCCTCCACTTT.

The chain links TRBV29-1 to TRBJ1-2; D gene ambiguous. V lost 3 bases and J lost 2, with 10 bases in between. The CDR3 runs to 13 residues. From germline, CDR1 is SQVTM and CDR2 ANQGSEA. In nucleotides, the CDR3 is TGCAGCGTTGACTATGGGCCGAACTATGGCTACACCTTC. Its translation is CSVDYGPNYGYTF.

The CDR3 coding sequence is TGTGCCAGCAGCTTGGCCGGGACACGCGAGCAGTACTTC. Its translation is CASSLAGTREQYF. The chain has TRBV5-4 and TRBJ2-7, with a possible D match to TRBD1 (6 bases). Trimming pared 0 bases from V and 6 bases from J, leaving 10 bases between. This CDR3 is 13 amino acids long. The germline V gene encodes CDR1 SGHNT and CDR2 YYREEE (reference sequence). Complete variable domain (other parts from reference TRBV5-4 and TRBJ2-7): ETGVTQSPTHLIKTRGQQVTLRCSSQSGHNTVSWYQQALGQGPQFIFQYYREEENGRGNFPPRFSGLQFPNYSSELNVNALELDDSALYLCASSLAGTREQYFGPGTRLTVT.

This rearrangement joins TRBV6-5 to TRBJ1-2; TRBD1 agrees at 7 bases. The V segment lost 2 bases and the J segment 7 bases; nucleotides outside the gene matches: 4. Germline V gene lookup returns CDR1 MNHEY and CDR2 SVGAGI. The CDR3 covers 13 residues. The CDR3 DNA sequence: TGTGCCAGCAGTTACGAGGGGGCTGGTGGCTACACCTTC. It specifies CASSYEGAGGYTF.

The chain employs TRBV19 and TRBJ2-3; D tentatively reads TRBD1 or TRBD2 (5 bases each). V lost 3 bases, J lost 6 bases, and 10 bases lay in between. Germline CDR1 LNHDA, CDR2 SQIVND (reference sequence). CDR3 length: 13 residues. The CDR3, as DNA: TGTGCCAGTAGTATCGGGGCAGCCGATACGCAGTATTTT. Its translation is CASSIGAADTQYF.

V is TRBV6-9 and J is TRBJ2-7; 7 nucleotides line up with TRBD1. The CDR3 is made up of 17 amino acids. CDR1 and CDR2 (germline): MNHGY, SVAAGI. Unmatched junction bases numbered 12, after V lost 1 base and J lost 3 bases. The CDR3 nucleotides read TGTGCCAGCAGTTATTGGGACAGAGGGGACCACCTCTACGAGCAGTACTTC. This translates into CASSYWDRGDHLYEQYF.

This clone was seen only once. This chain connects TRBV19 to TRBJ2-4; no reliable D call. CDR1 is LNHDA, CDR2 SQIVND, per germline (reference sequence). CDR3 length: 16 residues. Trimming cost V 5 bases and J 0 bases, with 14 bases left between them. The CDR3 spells CASSLMASLAKNIQYF. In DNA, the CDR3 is TGTGCCAGTAGTTTAATGGCCAGTCTAGCCAAAAACATTCAGTACTTC.

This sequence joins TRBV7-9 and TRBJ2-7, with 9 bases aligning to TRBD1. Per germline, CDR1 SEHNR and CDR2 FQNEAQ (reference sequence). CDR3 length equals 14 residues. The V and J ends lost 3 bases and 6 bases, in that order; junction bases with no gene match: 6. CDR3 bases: TGTGCCAGCAGCTTGGGACAGGGTACGGCCGAGCAGTACTTC. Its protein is CASSLGQGTAEQYF. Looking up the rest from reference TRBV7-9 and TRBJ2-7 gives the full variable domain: DTGVSQNPRHKITKRGQNVTFRCDPISEHNRLYWYRQTLGQGPEFLTYFQNEAQLEKSRLLSDRFSAERPKGSFSTLEIQRTEQGDSAMYLCASSLGQGTAEQYFGPGTRLTVT.

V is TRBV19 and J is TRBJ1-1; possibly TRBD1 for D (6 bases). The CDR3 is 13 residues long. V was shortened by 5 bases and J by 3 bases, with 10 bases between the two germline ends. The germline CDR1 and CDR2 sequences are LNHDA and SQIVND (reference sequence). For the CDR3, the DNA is TGTGCCAGTAGTGGACAGTTACACACTGAAGCTTTCTTT. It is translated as CASSGQLHTEAFF.

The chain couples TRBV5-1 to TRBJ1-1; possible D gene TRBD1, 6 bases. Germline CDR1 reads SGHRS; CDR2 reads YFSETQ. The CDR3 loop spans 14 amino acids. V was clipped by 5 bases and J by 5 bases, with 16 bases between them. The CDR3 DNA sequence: TGCGCCAGCAGGGCCGGGTCCACAGGGACTGAAGCTTTCTTT. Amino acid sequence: CASRAGSTGTEAFF.

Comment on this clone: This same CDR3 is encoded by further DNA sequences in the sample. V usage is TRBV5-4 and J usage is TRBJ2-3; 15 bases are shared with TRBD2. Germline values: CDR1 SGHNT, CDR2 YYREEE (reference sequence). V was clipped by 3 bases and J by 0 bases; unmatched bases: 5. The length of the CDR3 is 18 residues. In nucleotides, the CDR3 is TGTGCCAGCAGCTCGGGACTAGCGGGGGGCCCAAGCACAGATACGCAGTATTTT. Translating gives CASSSGLAGGPSTDTQYF.

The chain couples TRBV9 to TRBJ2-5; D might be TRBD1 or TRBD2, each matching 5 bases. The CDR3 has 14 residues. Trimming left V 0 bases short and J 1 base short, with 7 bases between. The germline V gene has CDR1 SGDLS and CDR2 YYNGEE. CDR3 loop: CASSVGGTQETQYF. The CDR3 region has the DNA TGTGCCAGCAGCGTAGGGGGGACCCAAGAGACCCAGTACTTC.

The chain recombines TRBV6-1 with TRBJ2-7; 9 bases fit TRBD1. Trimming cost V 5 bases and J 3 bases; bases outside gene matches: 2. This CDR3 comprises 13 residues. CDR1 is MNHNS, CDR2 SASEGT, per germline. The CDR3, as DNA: TGTGCCAGCAGTATGGGACAGGGCTACGAGCAGTACTTC. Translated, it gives CASSMGQGYEQYF.

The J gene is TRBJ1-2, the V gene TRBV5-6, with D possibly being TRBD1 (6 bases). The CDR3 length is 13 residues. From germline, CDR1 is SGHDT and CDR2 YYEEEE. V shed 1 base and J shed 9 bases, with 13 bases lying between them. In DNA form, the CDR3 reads TGTGCCAGCAGCTTGAGGTTAGGGGGAAGCTACACCTTC. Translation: CASSLRLGGSYTF.

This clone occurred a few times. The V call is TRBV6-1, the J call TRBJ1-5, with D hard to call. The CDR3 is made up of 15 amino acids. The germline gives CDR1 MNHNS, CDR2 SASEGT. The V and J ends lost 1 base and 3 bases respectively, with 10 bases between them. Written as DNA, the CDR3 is TGTGCCAGCAGTGAAGAGCACATGGACAATCAGCCCCAGCATTTT. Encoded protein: CASSEEHMDNQPQHF.